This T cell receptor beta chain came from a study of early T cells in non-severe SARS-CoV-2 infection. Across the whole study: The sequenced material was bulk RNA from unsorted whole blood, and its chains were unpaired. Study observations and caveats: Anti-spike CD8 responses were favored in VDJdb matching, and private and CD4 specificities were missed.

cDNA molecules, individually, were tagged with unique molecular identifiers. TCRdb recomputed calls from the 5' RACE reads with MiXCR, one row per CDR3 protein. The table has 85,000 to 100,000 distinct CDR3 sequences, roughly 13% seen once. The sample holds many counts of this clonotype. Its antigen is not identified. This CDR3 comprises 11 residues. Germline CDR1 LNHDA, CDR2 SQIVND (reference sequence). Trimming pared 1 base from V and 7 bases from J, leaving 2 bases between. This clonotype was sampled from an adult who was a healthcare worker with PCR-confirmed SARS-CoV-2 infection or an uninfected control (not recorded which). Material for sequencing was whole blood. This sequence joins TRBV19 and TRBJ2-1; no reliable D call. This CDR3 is CASSIGNEQFF. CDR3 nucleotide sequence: TGTGCCAGTAGTATAGGAAATGAGCAGTTCTTC.